This T cell receptor (beta chain) was identified during a study of response to subunit inactivated influenza vaccine. TCRdb itself ran the RT-PCR reads through MiXCR, one entry per CDR3 protein. This table holds about 540,000 distinct CDR3 sequences, under 25% found once. This clonotype was found a few times. J was trimmed by 4 bases and V by 4 bases; bases with no gene match: 14. The CDR3 totals 18 residues. Germline V gene data show CDR1 as LGHNA and CDR2 as YSLEER. The same sample was also used in a study of T cells expressing NK-cell markers. This second study says: UMIs were included in TCR beta cDNA generated by 5'RACE template switching. In sorted CD3+CD56+NKG2C+, CD3+CD56+NKG2C- and CD3+CD56-NKG2C+ T cells, TCR beta repertoires were obtained. Sorting in several experiments was restricted by an anti-gamma-delta TCR antibody to alpha-beta TCR T cells. The dominant NKG2C+ clonotypes represented about 1.0-7.0% of CD8+ T cells in six donors.

The chain uses TRBV4-3 and TRBJ2-2; 8 bases are shared with TRBD1. The origin of this receptor is a man in his forties or fifties who received an inactivated influenza vaccine. The sample was CD4+ T cells sorted from PBMCs, taken approximately 12 days after vaccination. This chain's CDR3 is CASSPSYLGQGSTGELFF. CDR3 sequence (DNA): TGCGCCAGCAGCCCATCTTACCTCGGACAGGGTAGCACCGGGGAGCTGTTTTTT.